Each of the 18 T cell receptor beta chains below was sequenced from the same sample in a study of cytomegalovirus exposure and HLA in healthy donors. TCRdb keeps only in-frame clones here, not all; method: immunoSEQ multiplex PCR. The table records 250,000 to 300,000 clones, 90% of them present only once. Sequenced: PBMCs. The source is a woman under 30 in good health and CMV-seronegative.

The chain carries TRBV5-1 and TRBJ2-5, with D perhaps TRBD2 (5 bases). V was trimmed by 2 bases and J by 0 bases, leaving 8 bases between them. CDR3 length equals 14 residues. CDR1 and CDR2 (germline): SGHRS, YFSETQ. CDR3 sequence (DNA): TGCGCCAGCAGCTTAGACGGGGACCAAGAGACCCAGTACTTC. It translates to CASSLDGDQETQYF.

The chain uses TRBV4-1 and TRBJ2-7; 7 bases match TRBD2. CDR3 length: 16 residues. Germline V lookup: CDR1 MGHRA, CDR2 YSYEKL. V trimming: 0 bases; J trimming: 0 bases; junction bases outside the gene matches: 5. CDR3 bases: TGCGCCAGCAGCCAAGATACAGCGGGGAGCTCCTACGAGCAGTACTTC. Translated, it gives CASSQDTAGSSYEQYF.

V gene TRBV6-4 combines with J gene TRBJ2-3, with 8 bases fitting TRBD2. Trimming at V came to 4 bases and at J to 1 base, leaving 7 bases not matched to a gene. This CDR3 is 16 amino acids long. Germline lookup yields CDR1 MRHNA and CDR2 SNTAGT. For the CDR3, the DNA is TGTGCCAGCAGTGTCGAGGCGGGGGGTCGCACAGATACGCAGTATTTT. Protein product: CASSVEAGGRTDTQYF.

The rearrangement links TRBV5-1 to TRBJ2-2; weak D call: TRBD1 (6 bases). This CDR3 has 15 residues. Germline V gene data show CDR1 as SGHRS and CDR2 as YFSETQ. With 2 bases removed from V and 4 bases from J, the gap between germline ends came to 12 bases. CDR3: CASSFLDSSTGELFF. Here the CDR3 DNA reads TGCGCCAGCAGCTTCCTGGACAGTTCCACCGGGGAGCTGTTTTTT.

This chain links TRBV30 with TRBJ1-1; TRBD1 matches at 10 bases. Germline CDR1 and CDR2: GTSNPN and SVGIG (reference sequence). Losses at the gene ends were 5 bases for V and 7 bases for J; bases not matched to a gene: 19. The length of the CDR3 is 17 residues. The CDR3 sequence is CAWVRRGQGSFGDEAFF. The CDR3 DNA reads TGTGCCTGGGTTCGCCGGGGACAGGGGTCGTTCGGAGATGAAGCTTTCTTT.

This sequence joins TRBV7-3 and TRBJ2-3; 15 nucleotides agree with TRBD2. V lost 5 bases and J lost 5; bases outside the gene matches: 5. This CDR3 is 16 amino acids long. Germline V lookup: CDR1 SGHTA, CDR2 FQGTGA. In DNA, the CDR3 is TGTGCCAGCAGCCCCGGACTAGCGGGGGGGCAAGATACGCAGTATTTT. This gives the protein CASSPGLAGGQDTQYF.

The CDR3 protein is CASSEEWTGAYNEQFF. CDR3 nucleotides: TGTGCCAGCAGTGAAGAATGGACAGGAGCCTACAATGAGCAGTTCTTC. The chain uses TRBV6-1 and TRBJ2-1, with 7 bases that match TRBD1. CDR1 is MNHNS, CDR2 SASEGT, per germline. The CDR3 extends over 16 amino acids. Germline trimming cut 1 base from V and 2 bases from J; bases unmatched to any gene: 5.

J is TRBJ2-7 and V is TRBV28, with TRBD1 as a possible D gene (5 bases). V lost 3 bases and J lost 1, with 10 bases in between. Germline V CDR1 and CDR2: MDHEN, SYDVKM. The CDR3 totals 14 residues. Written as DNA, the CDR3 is TGTGCCAGCAGTTTTTCCAGGACATCCTACGAGCAGTACGTC. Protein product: CASSFSRTSYEQYV.

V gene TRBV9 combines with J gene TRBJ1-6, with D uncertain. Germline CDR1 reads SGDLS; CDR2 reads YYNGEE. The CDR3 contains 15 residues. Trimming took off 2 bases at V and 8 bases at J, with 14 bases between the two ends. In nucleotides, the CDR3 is TGTGCCAGCAGCGTGTCCCCCGACACACATTCACCCCTCCACTTT. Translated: CASSVSPDTHSPLHF.

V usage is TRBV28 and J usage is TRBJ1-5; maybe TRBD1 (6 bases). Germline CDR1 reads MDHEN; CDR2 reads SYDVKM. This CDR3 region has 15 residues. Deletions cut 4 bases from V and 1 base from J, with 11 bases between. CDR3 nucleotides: TGTGCCAGCAGTTCAGGGGTTTTGAGCAATCAGCCCCAGCATTTT. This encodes CASSSGVLSNQPQHF.

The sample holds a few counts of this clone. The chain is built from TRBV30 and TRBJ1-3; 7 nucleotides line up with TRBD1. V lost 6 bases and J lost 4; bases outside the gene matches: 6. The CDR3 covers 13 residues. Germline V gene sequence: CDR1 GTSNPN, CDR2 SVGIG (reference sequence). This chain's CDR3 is CACTGVEGNTIYF. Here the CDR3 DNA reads TGTGCCTGCACAGGGGTGGAAGGAAACACCATATATTTT.

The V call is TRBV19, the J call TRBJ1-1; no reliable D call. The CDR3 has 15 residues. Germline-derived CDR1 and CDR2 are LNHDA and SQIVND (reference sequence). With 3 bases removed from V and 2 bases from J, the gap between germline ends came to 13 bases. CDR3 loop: CASSIPSGLNTEAFF. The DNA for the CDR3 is TGTGCCAGTAGTATCCCCTCAGGATTAAACACTGAAGCTTTCTTT.

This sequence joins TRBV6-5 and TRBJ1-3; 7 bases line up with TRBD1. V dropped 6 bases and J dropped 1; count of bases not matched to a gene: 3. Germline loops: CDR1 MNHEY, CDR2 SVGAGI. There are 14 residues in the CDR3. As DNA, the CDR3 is TGTGCCAGCAGCACAGGGGTATCTGGAAACACCATATATTTT. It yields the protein CASSTGVSGNTIYF.

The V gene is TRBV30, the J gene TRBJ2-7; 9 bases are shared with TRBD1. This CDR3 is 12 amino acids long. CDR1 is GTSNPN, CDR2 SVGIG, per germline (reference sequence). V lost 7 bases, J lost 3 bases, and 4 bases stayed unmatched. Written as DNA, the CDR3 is TGTGCCTTAGACAGGGGGGGCTACGAGCAGTACTTC. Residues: CALDRGGYEQYF.

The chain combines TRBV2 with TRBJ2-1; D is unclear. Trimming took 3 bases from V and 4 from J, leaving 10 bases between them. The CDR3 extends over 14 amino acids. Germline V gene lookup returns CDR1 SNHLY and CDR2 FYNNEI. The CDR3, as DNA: TGTGCCAGCAGTGACGGCGGTGGTTACAATGAGCAGTTCTTC. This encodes CASSDGGGYNEQFF. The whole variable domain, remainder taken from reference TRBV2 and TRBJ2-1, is EPEVTQTPSHQVTQMGQEVILRCVPISNHLYFYWYRQILGQKVEFLVSFYNNEISEKSEIFDDQFSVERPDGSNFTLKIRSTKLEDSAMYFCASSDGGGYNEQFFGPGTRLTVL.

CDR3 bases: TGTGCCTGGAGAGCGTGGCGGGGGGGCTACGAGCAGTACTTC. Its protein product is CAWRAWRGGYEQYF. The V call is TRBV30, the J call TRBJ2-7; 9 bases agree with TRBD2. Germline V gene sequence: CDR1 GTSNPN, CDR2 SVGIG (reference sequence). With 3 bases clipped from V and 3 bases from J, the junction kept 6 bases outside the gene matches. The length of the CDR3 is 14 residues. The full variable domain, with the rest looked up from reference TRBV30 and TRBJ2-7, is SQTIHQWPATLVQPVGSPLSLECTVEGTSNPNLYWYRQAAGRGLQLLFYSVGIGQISSEVPQNLSASRPQDRQFILSSKKLLLSDSGFYLCAWRAWRGGYEQYFGPGTRLTVT.

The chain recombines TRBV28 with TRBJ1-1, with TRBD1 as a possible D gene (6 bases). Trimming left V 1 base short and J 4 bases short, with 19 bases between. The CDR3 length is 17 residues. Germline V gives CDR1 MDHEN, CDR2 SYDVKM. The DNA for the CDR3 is TGTGCCAGCAGTTTATTAAGAACGTACAGGGAAGGCACTGAAGCTTTCTTT. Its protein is CASSLLRTYREGTEAFF.

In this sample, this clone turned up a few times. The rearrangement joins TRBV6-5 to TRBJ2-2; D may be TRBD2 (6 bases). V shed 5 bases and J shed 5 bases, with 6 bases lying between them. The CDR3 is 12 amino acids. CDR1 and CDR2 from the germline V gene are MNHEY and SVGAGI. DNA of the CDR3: TGTGCCAGCAGTGGGGGGACCGGGGAGCTGTTTTTT. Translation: CASSGGTGELFF.